This T cell receptor (beta chain) appears in the sequencing data of a study of cytomegalovirus exposure and HLA in healthy donors. Study at large: The roughly 110 validation repertoires matched the 500 to 750 first-cohort repertoires in platform, a later analysis reported. Study-level points and caveats: Most TCR sequences showed up rarely, but some public TCRs showed up in many donors. According to the study, 160 or so TCR beta chains were cytomegalovirus-associated. There were a few CMV-associated chains whose specificity for CMV antigens was confirmed in vitro.

About this clone itself: The antigen remains undetermined.

CDR1 is SGHRS and CDR2 is YFSETQ in the germline V gene. V dropped 0 bases and J dropped 5; count of bases not matched to a gene: 11. There are 18 residues in the CDR3. The data were produced by immunoSEQ multiplex PCR, yet TCRdb's version contains in-frame clones alone and is incomplete. Altogether about 74,000 clones are present, approximately 93% being singletons, with the ten largest covering roughly 1.6%. Sequenced input: PBMCs. This sequence was found in a man between 18 and 35 years old in good health and CMV-seropositive. The chain recombines TRBV5-1 with TRBJ2-1; TRBD2 aligns across 10 bases. The DNA for the CDR3 is TGCGCCAGCAGCTTGGTTGTTGTAGCGGGAGGTTTCGACAATGAGCAGTTCTTC. Translation: CASSLVVVAGGFDNEQFF.